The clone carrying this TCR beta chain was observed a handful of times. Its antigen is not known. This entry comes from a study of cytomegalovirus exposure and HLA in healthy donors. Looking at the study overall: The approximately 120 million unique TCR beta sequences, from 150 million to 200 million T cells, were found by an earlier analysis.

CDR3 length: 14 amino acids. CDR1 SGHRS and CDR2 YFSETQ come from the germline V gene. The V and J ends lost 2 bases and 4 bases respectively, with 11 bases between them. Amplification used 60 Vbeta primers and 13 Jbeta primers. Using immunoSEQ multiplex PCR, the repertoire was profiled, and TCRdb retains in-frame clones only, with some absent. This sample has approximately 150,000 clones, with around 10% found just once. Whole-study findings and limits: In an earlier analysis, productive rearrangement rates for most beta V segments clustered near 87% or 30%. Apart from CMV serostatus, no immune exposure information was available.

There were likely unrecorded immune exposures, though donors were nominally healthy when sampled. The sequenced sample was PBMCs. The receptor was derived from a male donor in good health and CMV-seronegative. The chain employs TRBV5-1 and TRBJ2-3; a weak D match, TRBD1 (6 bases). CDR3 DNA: TGCGCCAGCAGCTTAAGGGGGAGTGCAGATACGCAGTATTTT. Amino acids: CASSLRGSADTQYF.